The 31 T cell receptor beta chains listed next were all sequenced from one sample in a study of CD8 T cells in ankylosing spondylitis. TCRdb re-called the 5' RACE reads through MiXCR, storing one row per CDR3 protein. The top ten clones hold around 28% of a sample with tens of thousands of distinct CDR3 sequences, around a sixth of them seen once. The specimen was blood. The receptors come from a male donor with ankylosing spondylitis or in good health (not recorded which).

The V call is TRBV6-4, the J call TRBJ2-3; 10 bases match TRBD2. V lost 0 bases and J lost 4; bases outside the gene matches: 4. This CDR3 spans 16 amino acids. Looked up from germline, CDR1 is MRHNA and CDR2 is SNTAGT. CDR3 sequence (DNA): TGTGCCAGCAGTGACTCCCCTAGCGGGAGCGCAGATACGCAGTATTTT. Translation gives CASSDSPSGSADTQYF.

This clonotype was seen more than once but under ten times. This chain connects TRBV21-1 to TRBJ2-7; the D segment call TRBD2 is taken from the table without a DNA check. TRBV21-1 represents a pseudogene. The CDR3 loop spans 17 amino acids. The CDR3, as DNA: TGTGCCAGCAGTCAATTCCTAGCGGGAGGGCCCTCCTACGAGCAGTACTTC. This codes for CASSQFLAGGPSYEQYF.

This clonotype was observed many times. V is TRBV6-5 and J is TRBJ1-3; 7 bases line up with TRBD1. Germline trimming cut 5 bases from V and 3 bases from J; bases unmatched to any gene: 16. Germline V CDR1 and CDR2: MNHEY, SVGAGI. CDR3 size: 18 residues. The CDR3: CASSPEGGNWRSGNTIYF. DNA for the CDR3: TGTGCCAGCAGTCCAGAAGGGGGCAACTGGAGGAGTGGAAACACCATATATTTT.

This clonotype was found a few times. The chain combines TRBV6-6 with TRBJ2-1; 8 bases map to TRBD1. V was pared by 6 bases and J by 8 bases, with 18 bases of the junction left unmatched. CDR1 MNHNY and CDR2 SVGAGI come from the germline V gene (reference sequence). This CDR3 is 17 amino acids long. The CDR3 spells CASSPDPGTGHTDEQFF. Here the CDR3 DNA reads TGTGCCAGCAGCCCTGACCCCGGGACAGGTCATACGGATGAGCAGTTCTTC.

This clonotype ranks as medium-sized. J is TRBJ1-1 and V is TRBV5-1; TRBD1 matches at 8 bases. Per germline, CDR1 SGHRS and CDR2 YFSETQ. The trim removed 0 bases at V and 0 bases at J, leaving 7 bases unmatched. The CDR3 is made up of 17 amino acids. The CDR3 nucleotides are TGCGCCAGCAGCTTGGGCTTGGGACAGGCATTGAACACTGAAGCTTTCTTT. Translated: CASSLGLGQALNTEAFF.

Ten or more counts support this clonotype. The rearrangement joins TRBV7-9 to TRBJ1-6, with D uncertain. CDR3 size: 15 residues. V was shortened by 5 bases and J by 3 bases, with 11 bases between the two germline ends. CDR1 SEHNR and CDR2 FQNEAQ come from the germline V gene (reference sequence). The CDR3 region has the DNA TGTGCCAGCAGCCCCCTGGGGAACTATAATTCACCCCTCCACTTT. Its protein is CASSPLGNYNSPLHF.

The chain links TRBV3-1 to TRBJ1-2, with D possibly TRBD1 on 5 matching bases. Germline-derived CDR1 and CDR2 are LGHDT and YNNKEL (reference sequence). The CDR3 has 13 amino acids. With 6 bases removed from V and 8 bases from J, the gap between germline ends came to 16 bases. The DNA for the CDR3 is TGTGCCAGCAGTAAAGGGGTTTCCAACGGCTACACCTTC. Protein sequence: CASSKGVSNGYTF.

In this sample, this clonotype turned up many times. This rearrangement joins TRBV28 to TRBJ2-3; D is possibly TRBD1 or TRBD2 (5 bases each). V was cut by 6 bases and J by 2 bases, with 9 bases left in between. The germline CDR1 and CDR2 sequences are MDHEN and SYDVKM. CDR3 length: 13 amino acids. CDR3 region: CASSPGTTDTQYF. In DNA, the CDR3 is TGTGCCAGCAGCCCCGGGACCACAGATACGCAGTATTTT.

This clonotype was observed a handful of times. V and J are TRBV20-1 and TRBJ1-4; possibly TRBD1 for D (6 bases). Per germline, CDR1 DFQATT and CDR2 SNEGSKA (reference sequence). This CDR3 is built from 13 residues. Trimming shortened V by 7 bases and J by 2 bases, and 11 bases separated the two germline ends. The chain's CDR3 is CSVPGVTNEKLFF. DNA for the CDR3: TGCAGTGTGCCAGGGGTCACTAATGAAAAACTGTTTTTT.

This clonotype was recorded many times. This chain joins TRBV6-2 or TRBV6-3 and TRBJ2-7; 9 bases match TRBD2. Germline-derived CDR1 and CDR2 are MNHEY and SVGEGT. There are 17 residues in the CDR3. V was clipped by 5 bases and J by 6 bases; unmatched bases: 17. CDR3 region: CASSTIPTGTSLGEQYF. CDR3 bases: TGTGCCAGCAGTACGATACCGACCGGGACTAGCCTAGGCGAGCAGTACTTC.

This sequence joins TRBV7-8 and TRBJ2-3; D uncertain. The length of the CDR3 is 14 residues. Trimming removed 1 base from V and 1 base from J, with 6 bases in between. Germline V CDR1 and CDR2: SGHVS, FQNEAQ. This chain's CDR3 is CASSLVSGTDTQYF. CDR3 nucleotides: TGTGCCAGCAGCTTAGTGTCCGGCACAGATACGCAGTATTTT. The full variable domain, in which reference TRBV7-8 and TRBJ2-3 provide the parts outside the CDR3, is GAGVSQSPRYKVAKRGQDVALRCDPISGHVSLFWYQQALGQGPEFLTYFQNEAQLDKSGLPSDRFFAERPEGSVSTLKIQRTQQEDSAVYLCASSLVSGTDTQYFGPGTRLTVL.

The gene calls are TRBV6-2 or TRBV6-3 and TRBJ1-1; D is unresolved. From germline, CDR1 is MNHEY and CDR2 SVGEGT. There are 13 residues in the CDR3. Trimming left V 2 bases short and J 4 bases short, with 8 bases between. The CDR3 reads CASSYVSGTEAFF. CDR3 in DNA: TGTGCCAGCAGTTACGTGTCGGGCACTGAAGCTTTCTTT.

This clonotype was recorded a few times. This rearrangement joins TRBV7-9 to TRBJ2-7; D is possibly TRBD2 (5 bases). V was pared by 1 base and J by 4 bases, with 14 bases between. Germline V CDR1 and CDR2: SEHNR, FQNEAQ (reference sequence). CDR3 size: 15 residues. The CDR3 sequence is CASSLGEGARYEQYF. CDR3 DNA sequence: TGTGCCAGCAGCTTAGGAGAGGGAGCGCGGTACGAGCAGTACTTC.

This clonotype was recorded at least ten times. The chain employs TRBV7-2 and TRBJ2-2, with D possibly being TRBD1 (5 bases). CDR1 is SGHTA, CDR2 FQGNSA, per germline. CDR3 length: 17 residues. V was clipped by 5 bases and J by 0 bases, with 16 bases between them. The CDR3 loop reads CASSIRQTSANTGELFF. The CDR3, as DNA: TGTGCCAGCAGCATAAGACAGACCTCCGCGAACACCGGGGAGCTGTTTTTT.

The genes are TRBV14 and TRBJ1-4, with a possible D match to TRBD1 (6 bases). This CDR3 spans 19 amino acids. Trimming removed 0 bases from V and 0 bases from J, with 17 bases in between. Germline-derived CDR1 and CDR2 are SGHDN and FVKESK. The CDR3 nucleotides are TGTGCCAGCAGCCAAGATCCAGGGGCGGGCAGAACAACTAATGAAAAACTGTTTTTT. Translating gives CASSQDPGAGRTTNEKLFF.

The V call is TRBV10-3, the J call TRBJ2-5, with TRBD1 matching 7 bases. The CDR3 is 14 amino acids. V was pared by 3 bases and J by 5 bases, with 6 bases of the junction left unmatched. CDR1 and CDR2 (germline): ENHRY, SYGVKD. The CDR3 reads CAISDGQGEETQYF. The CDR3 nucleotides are TGTGCCATCAGTGACGGGCAGGGGGAGGAGACCCAGTACTTC.

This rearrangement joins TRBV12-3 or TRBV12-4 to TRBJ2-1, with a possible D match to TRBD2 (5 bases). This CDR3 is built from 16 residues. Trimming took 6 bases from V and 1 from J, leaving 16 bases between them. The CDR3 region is CASSPARRWSYNEQFF. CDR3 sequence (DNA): TGTGCCAGCAGCCCCGCGAGGAGGTGGTCCTACAATGAGCAGTTCTTC.

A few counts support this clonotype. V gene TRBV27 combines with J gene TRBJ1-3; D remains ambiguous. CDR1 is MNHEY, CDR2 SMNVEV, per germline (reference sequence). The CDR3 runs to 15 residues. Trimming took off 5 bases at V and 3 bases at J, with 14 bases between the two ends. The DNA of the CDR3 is TGTGCCAGCAGTCCCGGCCCGGCGATTGGAAACACCATATATTTT. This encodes CASSPGPAIGNTIYF.

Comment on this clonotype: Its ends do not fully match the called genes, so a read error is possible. The CDR3 DNA is TGTGCCAGCAGAACTAGCGGGGGCGGAGAGGCCCAGTACTTC. This codes for CASRTSGGGEAQYF. This chain joins TRBV7-2 and TRBJ2-5, with 11 bases identical to TRBD2. This CDR3 contains 14 residues. Germline V gene data show CDR1 as SGHTA and CDR2 as FQGNSA.

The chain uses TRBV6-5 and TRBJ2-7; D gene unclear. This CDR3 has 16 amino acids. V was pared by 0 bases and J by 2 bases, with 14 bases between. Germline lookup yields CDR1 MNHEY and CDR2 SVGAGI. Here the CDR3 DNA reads TGTGCCAGCAGTTACTCGTTGGTCGACGAACCCTACGAGCAGTACTTC. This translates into CASSYSLVDEPYEQYF.

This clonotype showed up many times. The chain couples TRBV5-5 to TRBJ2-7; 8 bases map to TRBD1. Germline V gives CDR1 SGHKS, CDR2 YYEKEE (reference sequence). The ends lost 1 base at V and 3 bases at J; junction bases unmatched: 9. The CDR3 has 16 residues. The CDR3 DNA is TGTGCCAGCAGCTTGTATGCAGGGGGCGCCGTCTACGAGCAGTACTTC. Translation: CASSLYAGGAVYEQYF.

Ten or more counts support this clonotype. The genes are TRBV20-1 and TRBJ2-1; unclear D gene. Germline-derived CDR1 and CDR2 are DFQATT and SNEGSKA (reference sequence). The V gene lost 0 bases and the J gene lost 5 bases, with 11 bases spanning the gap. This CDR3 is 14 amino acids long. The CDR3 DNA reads TGCAGTGCTAGAGAGGGTAGGCCAAACAATGAGCAGTTCTTC. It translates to CSAREGRPNNEQFF.

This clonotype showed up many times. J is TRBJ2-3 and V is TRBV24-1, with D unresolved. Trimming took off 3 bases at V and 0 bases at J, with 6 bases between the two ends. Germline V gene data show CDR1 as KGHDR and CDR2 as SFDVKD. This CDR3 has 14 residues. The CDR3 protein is CATSDHSSTDTQYF. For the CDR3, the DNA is TGTGCCACCAGTGATCATTCTAGCACAGATACGCAGTATTTT.

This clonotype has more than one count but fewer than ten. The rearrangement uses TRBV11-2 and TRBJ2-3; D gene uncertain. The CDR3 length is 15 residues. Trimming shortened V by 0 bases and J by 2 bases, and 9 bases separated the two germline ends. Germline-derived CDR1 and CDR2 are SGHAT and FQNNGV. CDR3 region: CASSLEGLFTDTQYF. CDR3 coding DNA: TGTGCCAGCAGCTTAGAAGGGCTTTTCACAGATACGCAGTATTTT.

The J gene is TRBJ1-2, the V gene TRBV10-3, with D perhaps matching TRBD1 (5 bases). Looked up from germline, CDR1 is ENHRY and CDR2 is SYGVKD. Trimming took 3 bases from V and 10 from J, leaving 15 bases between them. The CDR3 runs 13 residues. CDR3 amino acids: CAISDGASQDYTF. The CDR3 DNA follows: TGTGCCATCAGTGATGGGGCTTCGCAGGACTACACCTTC.

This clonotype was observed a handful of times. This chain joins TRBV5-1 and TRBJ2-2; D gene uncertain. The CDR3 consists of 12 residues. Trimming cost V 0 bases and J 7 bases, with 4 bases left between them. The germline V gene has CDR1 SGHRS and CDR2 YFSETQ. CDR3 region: CASSLEVGELFF. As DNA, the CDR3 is TGCGCCAGCAGCTTGGAGGTCGGGGAGCTGTTTTTT.

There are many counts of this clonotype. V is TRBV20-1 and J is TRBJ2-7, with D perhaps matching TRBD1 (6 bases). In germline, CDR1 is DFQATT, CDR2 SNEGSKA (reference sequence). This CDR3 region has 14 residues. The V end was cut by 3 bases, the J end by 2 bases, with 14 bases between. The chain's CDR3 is CSARALDRTYEQYF. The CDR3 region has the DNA TGCAGTGCTAGGGCCTTGGACAGAACCTACGAGCAGTACTTC.

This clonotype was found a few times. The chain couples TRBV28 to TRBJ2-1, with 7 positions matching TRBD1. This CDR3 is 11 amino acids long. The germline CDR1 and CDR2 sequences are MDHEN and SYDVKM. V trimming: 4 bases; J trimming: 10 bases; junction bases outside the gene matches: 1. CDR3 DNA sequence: TGTGCCAGCAGTTCCAGGGGGGAGCAGTTCTTC. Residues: CASSSRGEQFF.

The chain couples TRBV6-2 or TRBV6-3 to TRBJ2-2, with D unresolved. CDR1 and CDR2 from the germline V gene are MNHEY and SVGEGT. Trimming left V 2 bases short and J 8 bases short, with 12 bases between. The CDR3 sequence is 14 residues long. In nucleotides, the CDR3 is TGTGCCAGCAGTTACGGGCCTCCCGGGGGGGAGCTGTTTTTT. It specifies CASSYGPPGGELFF.

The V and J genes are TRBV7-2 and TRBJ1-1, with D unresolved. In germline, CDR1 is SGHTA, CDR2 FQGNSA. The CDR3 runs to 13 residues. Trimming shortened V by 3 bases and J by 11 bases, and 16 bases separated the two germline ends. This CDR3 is CASSLAGAPSAFF. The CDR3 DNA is TGTGCCAGCAGCTTGGCAGGCGCACCCTCGGCTTTCTTT.

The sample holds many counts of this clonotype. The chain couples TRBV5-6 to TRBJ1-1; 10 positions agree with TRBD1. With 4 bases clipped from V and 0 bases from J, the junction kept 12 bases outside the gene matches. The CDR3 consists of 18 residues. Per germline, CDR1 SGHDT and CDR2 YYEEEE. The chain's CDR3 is CASSRPRTGGSLNTEAFF. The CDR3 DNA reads TGTGCCAGCAGCCGACCCAGGACAGGGGGATCCCTGAACACTGAAGCTTTCTTT.